The 23 T cell receptor beta chains below all came from one sample that was sequenced in a study of OX40 agonist ivuxolimab in advanced cancers. Method: immunoSEQ multiplex PCR; TCRdb's copy keeps in-frame clones and lacks some. The table shows 25,000 to 35,000 clones, with 80% to 85% occurring only once. Sequenced material: CD4+ or CD8+ T cells sorted from blood, taken in a trial of the OX40 agonist ivuxolimab. The receptor source for this set is an adult with an advanced solid tumor such as melanoma, head and neck, liver or kidney cancer.

This chain links TRBV19 with TRBJ1-2, with D perhaps TRBD1 (6 bases). Germline values: CDR1 LNHDA, CDR2 SQIVND (reference sequence). V was pared by 6 bases and J by 4 bases, with 12 bases between. There are 13 residues in the CDR3. The CDR3 sequence is CASSLGGFYGYTF. The DNA of the CDR3 is TGTGCCAGTAGCCTAGGGGGATTCTATGGCTACACCTTC.

The chain uses TRBV28 and TRBJ2-4, with 7 bases matching TRBD1. Germline V CDR1 and CDR2: MDHEN, SYDVKM. V dropped 6 bases and J dropped 15; count of bases not matched to a gene: 14. The CDR3 consists of 13 residues. The CDR3 nucleotides read TGTGCCAGCAGCCTTGACGTTCCGGGACAGTCGTACTTC. It codes for CASSLDVPGQSYF.

This chain uses TRBV7-2 with TRBJ1-4; D may be TRBD1 (5 bases). Germline values: CDR1 SGHTA, CDR2 FQGNSA. The CDR3 sequence is 18 residues long. V was clipped by 1 base and J by 1 base, with 16 bases between them. This chain's CDR3 is CASSLVASAGRTNEKLFF. The DNA of the CDR3 is TGTGCCAGCAGCTTAGTGGCCTCGGCAGGGCGAACTAATGAAAAACTGTTTTTT.

This chain links TRBV19 with TRBJ1-4, with 7 bases identical to TRBD1. Germline CDR1 LNHDA, CDR2 SQIVND (reference sequence). With 3 bases clipped from V and 8 bases from J, the junction kept 15 bases outside the gene matches. The CDR3 consists of 17 residues. The CDR3 protein is CASSIPGRSRGIEKLFF. DNA of the CDR3: TGTGCCAGTAGTATTCCAGGCCGGTCCAGGGGGATCGAAAAACTGTTTTTT.

This chain uses TRBV4-1 with TRBJ1-6, with TRBD1 matching over 9 bases. Per germline, CDR1 MGHRA and CDR2 YSYEKL. V gave up 4 bases and J gave up 9 bases; unmatched junction bases: 7. CDR3 length equals 15 residues. CDR3 bases: TGCGCCAGCAGCCCACAGGACAGGGGTCTTTCACCCCTCCACTTT. Translation: CASSPQDRGLSPLHF.

This chain joins TRBV5-1 and TRBJ2-5; TRBD2 might be the D (6 bases). Trimming removed 6 bases at V and 1 base at J, with 13 bases between. The CDR3 extends over 14 amino acids. Looked up from germline, CDR1 is SGHRS and CDR2 is YFSETQ. CDR3 amino acids: CASKEGRVQETQYF. DNA of the CDR3: TGCGCCAGCAAGGAGGGCAGGGTCCAAGAGACCCAGTACTTC. Combining the CDR3 with reference TRBV5-1 and TRBJ2-5 gives the whole variable domain KAGVTQTPRYLIKTRGQQVTLSCSPISGHRSVSWYQQTPGQGLQFLFEYFSETQRNKGNFPGRFSGRQFSNSRSEMNVSTLELGDSALYLCASKEGRVQETQYFGPGTRLLVL.

The chain uses TRBV9 and TRBJ2-2; the D gene is possibly TRBD1 (5 bases). Trimming shortened V by 9 bases and J by 1 base, and 13 bases separated the two germline ends. The V gene's germline CDR1 is SGDLS and CDR2 YYNGEE. The CDR3 has 14 residues. CDR3 nucleotide sequence: TGTGCCACCGCACCAGGGCAGAACACCGGGGAGCTGTTTTTT. Its protein product is CATAPGQNTGELFF.

This sequence joins TRBV5-1 and TRBJ2-4, with 10 bases fitting TRBD2. This CDR3 is built from 18 residues. After removal of 1 base from V and 7 bases from J, the junction contained 14 bases not matched to a gene. Germline V lookup: CDR1 SGHRS, CDR2 YFSETQ. The DNA for the CDR3 is TGCGCCAGCAGCTTGCCGGATCCTAGCGGGGGCCCGAGTAACATTCAGTACTTC. Its translation is CASSLPDPSGGPSNIQYF.

This rearrangement joins TRBV7-9 to TRBJ1-1; perhaps TRBD1 as D (6 bases). Trimming left V 5 bases short and J 7 bases short, with 17 bases between. The CDR3 runs to 14 residues. Germline V CDR1 and CDR2: SEHNR, FQNEAQ (reference sequence). The CDR3 nucleotides are TGTGCCAGCAGCCCCCCAGGGGTTTTCGGTGAAGCTTTCTTT. It translates to CASSPPGVFGEAFF. The full variable domain, completed using reference TRBV7-9 and TRBJ1-1, is DTGVSQNPRHKITKRGQNVTFRCDPISEHNRLYWYRQTLGQGPEFLTYFQNEAQLEKSRLLSDRFSAERPKGSFSTLEIQRTEQGDSAMYLCASSPPGVFGEAFFGQGTRLTVV.

The chain recombines TRBV5-1 with TRBJ2-3, with a weak D call TRBD1 (6 bases). Per germline, CDR1 SGHRS and CDR2 YFSETQ. The CDR3 is made up of 13 amino acids. V was shortened by 5 bases and J by 2 bases, with 9 bases between the two germline ends. CDR3 coding DNA: TGCGCCAGCAGACAGGGTACCACAGATACGCAGTATTTT. Protein product: CASRQGTTDTQYF.

This clone was observed a few times. The chain combines TRBV9 with TRBJ1-2; possibly TRBD1 for D (6 bases). V lost 4 bases and J lost 7, with 14 bases in between. Germline-derived CDR1 and CDR2 are SGDLS and YYNGEE. This CDR3 comprises 13 residues. This CDR3 is CASSPDRNFGYTF. In DNA form, the CDR3 reads TGTGCCAGCAGCCCTGACAGGAATTTTGGCTACACCTTC. Full variable domain (outside the CDR3, taken from reference TRBV9 and TRBJ1-2): DSGVTQTPKHLITATGQRVTLRCSPRSGDLSVYWYQQSLDQGLQFLIQYYNGEERAKGNILERFSAQQFPDLHSELNLSSLELGDSALYFCASSPDRNFGYTFGSGTRLTVV.

Here the CDR3 DNA reads TGTGCCAGCAGCACAGCGGGGGTATTCATGAACACTGAAGCTTTCTTT. It codes for CASSTAGVFMNTEAFF. The gene calls are TRBV5-4 and TRBJ1-1, with D possibly matching TRBD1 (5 bases). Germline V gene lookup returns CDR1 SGHNT and CDR2 YYREEE (reference sequence). The V gene lost 4 bases and the J gene lost 0 bases, with 16 bases spanning the gap. This CDR3 comprises 16 residues. Drawing the rest from reference TRBV5-4 and TRBJ1-1, the complete variable domain is ETGVTQSPTHLIKTRGQQVTLRCSSQSGHNTVSWYQQALGQGPQFIFQYYREEENGRGNFPPRFSGLQFPNYSSELNVNALELDDSALYLCASSTAGVFMNTEAFFGQGTRLTVV.

The count of this clone is one. This sequence joins TRBV6-6 and TRBJ1-2; 7 bases map to TRBD1. The CDR3 runs 15 residues. Germline lookup yields CDR1 MNHNY and CDR2 SVGAGI (reference sequence). V was pared by 7 bases and J by 4 bases, with 12 bases of the junction left unmatched. DNA for the CDR3: TGTGCCAGCACTCAGGGGGTTCAGGGTATCTATGGCTACACCTTC. Encoded protein: CASTQGVQGIYGYTF.

The genes are TRBV6-1 and TRBJ2-7, with TRBD2 matching 9 bases. Trimming took 3 bases from V and 2 from J; bases not matched to a gene: 2. CDR3 length: 14 residues. In germline, CDR1 is MNHNS, CDR2 SASEGT. The CDR3 region is CASSDPSGAYEQYF. The CDR3, as DNA: TGTGCCAGCAGTGACCCTAGCGGGGCCTACGAGCAGTACTTC.

The V gene is TRBV10-2, the J gene TRBJ1-6; D is undetermined. The V gene lost 0 bases and the J gene lost 10 bases, with 13 bases spanning the gap. The CDR3 spans 15 residues. Germline V gene lookup returns CDR1 WSHSY and CDR2 SAAADI. Here the CDR3 DNA reads TGCGCCAGCAGTGAGTCGTTAACCTCGGGGTCACCCCTCCACTTT. Translation: CASSESLTSGSPLHF.

This chain uses TRBV5-1 with TRBJ2-3, with TRBD2 matching over 8 bases. Germline V lookup: CDR1 SGHRS, CDR2 YFSETQ. J was trimmed by 2 bases and V by 2 bases; bases with no gene match: 7. The CDR3 totals 16 residues. Here the CDR3 reads CASSLTTSGPTDTQYF. CDR3 bases: TGCGCCAGCAGCTTAACCACTAGCGGCCCCACAGATACGCAGTATTTT.

The V call is TRBV29-1, the J call TRBJ2-1, with 10 bases aligning to TRBD2. This CDR3 comprises 13 residues. In germline, CDR1 is SQVTM, CDR2 ANQGSEA. The trim removed 8 bases at V and 10 bases at J, leaving 11 bases unmatched. The CDR3 region is CSTQRGGYREQFF. The CDR3 DNA reads TGCAGCACCCAGCGGGGGGGTTATCGCGAGCAGTTCTTC.

CDR3 sequence: CASRNRGVEKLFF. For the CDR3, the DNA is TGTGCCAGCAGGAACAGGGGGGTAGAAAAACTGTTTTTT. The genes are TRBV6-5 and TRBJ1-4; 8 bases match TRBD1. Germline loops: CDR1 MNHEY, CDR2 SVGAGI. This CDR3 is built from 13 residues. V was pared by 6 bases and J by 8 bases, with 5 bases of the junction left unmatched.

The V and J genes are TRBV6-4 and TRBJ1-2; D uncertain. The CDR3 is 15 amino acids. Germline V gene data show CDR1 as MRHNA and CDR2 as SNTAGT. Trimming took off 0 bases at V and 3 bases at J, with 11 bases between the two ends. The DNA of the CDR3 is TGTGCCAGCAGTGACTCGCTTTCGGCCCACTATGGCTACACCTTC. Protein sequence: CASSDSLSAHYGYTF.

V is TRBV6-6 and J is TRBJ1-5; 8 bases are shared with TRBD1. V shed 5 bases, J shed 5 bases, and the junction held 2 bases outside the gene matches. CDR1 is MNHNY and CDR2 is SVGAGI in the germline V gene (reference sequence). This CDR3 is 13 amino acids long. CDR3 amino acids: CASSATGDQPQHF. The DNA for the CDR3 is TGTGCCAGCAGTGCGACAGGGGATCAGCCCCAGCATTTT.

This chain joins TRBV30 and TRBJ2-3; no reliable D call. Germline CDR1 is GTSNPN and CDR2 is SVGIG (reference sequence). The germline V and J ends were trimmed by 5 bases and 0 bases, with 6 bases remaining between them. The CDR3 length is 12 residues. As DNA, the CDR3 is TGTGCCTGGTCCTTGAGCACAGATACGCAGTATTTT. This translates into CAWSLSTDTQYF. Full variable domain (remainder filled in from reference TRBV30 and TRBJ2-3): SQTIHQWPATLVQPVGSPLSLECTVEGTSNPNLYWYRQAAGRGLQLLFYSVGIGQISSEVPQNLSASRPQDRQFILSSKKLLLSDSGFYLCAWSLSTDTQYFGPGTRLTVL.

The chain links TRBV5-4 to TRBJ2-5; D may match TRBD1 or TRBD2 (5 bases each). Germline values: CDR1 SGHNT, CDR2 YYREEE (reference sequence). The CDR3 has 13 residues. V was clipped by 4 bases and J by 4 bases, with 11 bases between them. The CDR3 region has the DNA TGTGCCAGCAGCCCGGGACGGAGAGAGACCCAGTACTTC. Its translation: CASSPGRRETQYF.

The chain couples TRBV11-2 to TRBJ2-5, with D perhaps TRBD1 (6 bases). The J call may be faulty, since TRBJ2-7 better matches the DNA end. Germline assignment: CDR1 SGHAT and CDR2 FQNNGV. The CDR3 totals 15 residues. The CDR3 protein is CASSLYGQLSYEQYF. The CDR3 DNA follows: TGTGCCAGCAGCTTATACGGACAGCTTTCCTACGAGCAGTACTTC.